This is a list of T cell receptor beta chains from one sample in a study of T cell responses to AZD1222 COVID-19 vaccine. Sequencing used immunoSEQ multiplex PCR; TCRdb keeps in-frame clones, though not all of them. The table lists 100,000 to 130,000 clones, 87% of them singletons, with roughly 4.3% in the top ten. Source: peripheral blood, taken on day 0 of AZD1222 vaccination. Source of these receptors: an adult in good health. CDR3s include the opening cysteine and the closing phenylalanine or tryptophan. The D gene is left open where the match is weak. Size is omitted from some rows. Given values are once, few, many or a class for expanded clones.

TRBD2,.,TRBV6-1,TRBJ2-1,CASSERVAGVSEQFF,TGTGCCAGCAGTGAGAGGGTAGCGGGAGTGAGTGAGCAGTTCTTC
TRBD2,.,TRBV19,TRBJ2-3,CASSPPGLAGTDTQYF,TGTGCCAGTAGTCCCCCGGGACTAGCGGGCACAGATACGCAGTATTTT
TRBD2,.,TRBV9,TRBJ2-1,CASSTLAGWYNEQFF,TGTGCCAGCAGCACCCTAGCGGGCTGGTACAATGAGCAGTTCTTC
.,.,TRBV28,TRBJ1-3,CASSLSWGRSSGNTIYF,TGTGCCAGCAGTTTATCCTGGGGCCGCAGCTCTGGAAACACCATATATTTT
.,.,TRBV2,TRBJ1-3,CASRGPGNTIYF,TGTGCCAGCAGGGGACCGGGAAACACCATATATTTT
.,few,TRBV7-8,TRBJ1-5,CASSLAPVSNQPQHF,TGTGCCAGCAGCTTAGCCCCGGTGAGCAATCAGCCCCAGCATTTT
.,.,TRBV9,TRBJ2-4,CASSGIGVIQYF,TGTGCCAGCAGCGGCATTGGTGTCATTCAGTACTTC
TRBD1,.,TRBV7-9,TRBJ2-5,CASSLYTGGLQETQYF,TGTGCCAGCAGCTTGTATACAGGGGGCCTCCAAGAGACCCAGTACTTC
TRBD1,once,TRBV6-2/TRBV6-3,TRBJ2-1,CASSPYSQGASNEQFF,TGTGCCAGCAGTCCCTATTCACAGGGGGCGTCCAATGAGCAGTTCTTC
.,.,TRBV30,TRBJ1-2,CAWSTGPSMVRTF,TGTGCCTGGAGTACAGGACCCTCTATGGTTAGGACCTTC
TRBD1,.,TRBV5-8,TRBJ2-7,CASSFRDRAYEQYF,TGTGCCAGCAGCTTCCGGGACAGGGCCTACGAGCAGTACTTC
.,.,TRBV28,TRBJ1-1,CASSPSDSLNTEAFF,TGTGCCAGCAGTCCCTCGGACAGCCTGAACACTGAAGCTTTCTTT
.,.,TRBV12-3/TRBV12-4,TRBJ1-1,CASSFGGETEAFF,TGTGCCAGCAGTTTTGGGGGGGAGACTGAAGCTTTCTTT
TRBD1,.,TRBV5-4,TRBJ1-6,CASSHGQGASFDSPLHF,TGTGCCAGCAGCCATGGACAGGGGGCGTCTTTTGATTCACCCCTCCACTTT
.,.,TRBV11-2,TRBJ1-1,CASSSSNTEAFF,TGTGCCAGCAGCTCGAGTAACACTGAAGCTTTCTTT
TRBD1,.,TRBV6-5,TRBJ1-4,CASSTGGEKLFF,TGTGCCAGCAGTACAGGGGGTGAAAAACTGTTTTTT
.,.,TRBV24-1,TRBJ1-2,CATGKDNYGYTF,TGTGCCACCGGAAAAGATAACTATGGCTACACCTTC
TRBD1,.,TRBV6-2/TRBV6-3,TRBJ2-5,CASSYRQGMRETQYF,TGTGCCAGCAGTTACCGACAGGGGATGAGAGAGACCCAGTACTTC
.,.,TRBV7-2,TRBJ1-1,CASSWFGGNTEAFF,TGTGCCAGCAGCTGGTTCGGGGGGAACACTGAAGCTTTCTTT
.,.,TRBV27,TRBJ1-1,CASRWTVYTEAFF,TGTGCCAGCCGTTGGACAGTTTACACTGAAGCTTTCTTT
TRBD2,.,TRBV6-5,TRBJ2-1,CASTVASGSKWEQFF,TGTGCCAGCACGGTGGCTAGCGGGAGTAAGTGGGAGCAGTTCTTC
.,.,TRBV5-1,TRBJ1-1,CASSDGQTLMNTEAFF,TGCGCCAGCAGCGATGGACAGACTTTGATGAACACTGAAGCTTTCTTT
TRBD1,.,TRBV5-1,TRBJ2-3,CASSPYRDRYYRGQYF,TGCGCCAGCAGTCCCTACCGGGACAGGTATTACAGGGGGCAGTATTTT
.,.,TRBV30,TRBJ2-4,CAWSPGAKNIQYF,TGTGCCTGGAGTCCAGGGGCCAAAAACATTCAGTACTTC
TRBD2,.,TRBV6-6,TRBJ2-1,CASSRLAGGPRNRDNEQFF,TGTGCCAGCAGTCGACTAGCGGGAGGCCCTCGGAATCGCGACAATGAGCAGTTCTTC
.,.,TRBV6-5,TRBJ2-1,CASSFSSSYNEQFF,TGTGCCAGCAGTTTCAGCAGCTCCTACAATGAGCAGTTCTTC
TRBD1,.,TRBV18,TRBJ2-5,CASSPIPSGTGGRETQYF,TGTGCCAGCTCACCAATCCCTTCCGGGACAGGGGGAAGGGAGACCCAGTACTTC
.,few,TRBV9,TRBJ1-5,CASSVDGSLQPQHF,TGTGCCAGCAGCGTAGACGGGAGCCTCCAGCCCCAGCATTTT
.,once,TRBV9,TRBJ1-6,CASSPGRYNSPLHF,TGTGCCAGCAGCCCAGGGCGGTATAATTCACCCCTCCACTTT
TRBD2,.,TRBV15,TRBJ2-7,CATSRDRLAGGPVQYF,TGTGCCACCAGCAGAGATCGACTAGCGGGAGGGCCGGTGCAGTACTTC
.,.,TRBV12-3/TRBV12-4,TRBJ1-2,CASSLKYGYTF,TGTGCCAGCAGTTTGAAGTATGGCTACACCTTC
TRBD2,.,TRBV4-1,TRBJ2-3,CASSQGEREADTQYF,TGCGCCAGCAGCCAAGGAGAGCGGGAGGCAGATACGCAGTATTTT
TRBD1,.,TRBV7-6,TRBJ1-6,CASSPWTGDNSPLHF,TGTGCCAGCAGCCCCTGGACAGGAGATAATTCACCCCTCCACTTT
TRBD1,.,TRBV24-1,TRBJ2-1,CATSDPTQGAVKWVF,TGTGCCACCAGTGATCCGACTCAGGGGGCGGTAAAGTGGGTCTTC
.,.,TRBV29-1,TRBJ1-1,CSVPPRGKVTEAFF,TGCAGCGTACCACCGCGGGGTAAGGTTACTGAAGCTTTCTTT
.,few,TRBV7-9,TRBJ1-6,CASTAGDGSPLHF,TGTGCCAGCACGGCGGGGGACGGCTCACCCCTCCACTTT
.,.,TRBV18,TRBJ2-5,CASSLTTGQETQYF,TGTGCCAGCTCGCTGACCACAGGGCAGGAGACCCAGTACTTC
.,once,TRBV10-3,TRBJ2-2,CANRGANTGELFF,TGTGCCAACCGAGGGGCGAACACCGGGGAGCTGTTTTTT
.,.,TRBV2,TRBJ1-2,CASVPGTSLGYTF,TGTGCCAGCGTCCCAGGGACGTCGCTTGGCTACACCTTC
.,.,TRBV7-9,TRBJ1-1,CASSEAFNTEAFF,TGTGCCAGCAGCGAGGCCTTCAACACTGAAGCTTTCTTT
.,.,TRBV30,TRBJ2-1,CAWRSGVYNEQFF,TGTGCCTGGAGGAGCGGTGTCTACAATGAGCAGTTCTTC
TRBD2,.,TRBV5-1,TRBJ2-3,CASSLAGVGTDTQYF,TGCGCCAGCAGCTTAGCGGGGGTGGGCACAGATACGCAGTATTTT
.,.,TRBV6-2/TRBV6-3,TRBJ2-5,CASSYPGTQYF,TGTGCCAGCAGTTACCCCGGAACCCAGTACTTC
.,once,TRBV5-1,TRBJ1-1,CASSSRLGTEAFF,TGCGCCAGCAGCTCTCGCTTGGGCACTGAAGCTTTCTTT
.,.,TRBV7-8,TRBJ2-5,CASSSTGTRKETQYF,TGTGCCAGCAGCTCCACCGGGACGAGAAAAGAGACCCAGTACTTC
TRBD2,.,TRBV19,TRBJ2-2,CASSGRSGTGELFF,TGTGCCAGTAGCGGGAGGTCAGGCACCGGGGAGCTGTTTTTT
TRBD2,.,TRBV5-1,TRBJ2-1,CASSLGLAGGVSSYNEQFF,TGCGCCAGCAGCTTGGGACTAGCGGGAGGGGTGAGCTCCTACAATGAGCAGTTCTTC
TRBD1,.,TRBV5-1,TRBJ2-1,CASSRDRVNYNEQFF,TGCGCCAGCAGCCGTGACAGGGTTAACTACAATGAGCAGTTCTTC
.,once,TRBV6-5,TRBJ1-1,CASSLTGNTEAFF,TGTGCCAGCAGCCTCACAGGGAACACTGAAGCTTTCTTT
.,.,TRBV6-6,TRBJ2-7,CANLRGYEQYF,TGTGCCAACCTAAGGGGCTACGAGCAGTACTTC
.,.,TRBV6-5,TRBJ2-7,CASSLELLSYEQYF,TGTGCCAGCAGTCTAGAATTACTCTCCTACGAGCAGTACTTC
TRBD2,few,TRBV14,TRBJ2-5,CASSQYGLAGTETQYF,TGTGCCAGCAGCCAGTACGGACTAGCGGGAACCGAGACCCAGTACTTC
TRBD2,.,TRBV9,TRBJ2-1,CASSDSGRRSGEQFF,TGTGCCAGCAGCGACAGCGGGAGGAGGTCGGGTGAGCAGTTCTTC
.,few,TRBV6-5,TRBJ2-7,CASRFYGSSYEQYF,TGTGCCAGCAGATTCTACGGGAGCTCCTACGAGCAGTACTTC
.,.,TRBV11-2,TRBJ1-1,CASSRLGTEAFF,TGTGCCAGCAGCCGTTTAGGCACTGAAGCTTTCTTT
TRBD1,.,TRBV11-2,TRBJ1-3,CASNLRGRPVSGNTIYF,TGTGCCAGCAATCTAAGGGGGCGTCCAGTCTCTGGAAACACCATATATTTT
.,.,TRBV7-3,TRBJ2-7,CASSLKVRDEQYF,TGTGCCAGCAGCCTAAAGGTGAGGGACGAGCAGTACTTC
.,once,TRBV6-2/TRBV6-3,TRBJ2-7,CASSLPYEQYF,TGTGCCAGCAGTCTCCCTTACGAGCAGTACTTC